The 7 T cell receptor beta chains below were found in one sample sequenced in a study of T-cell memory formation after mild COVID-19. TCRdb analysed the 5' RACE reads with MiXCR anew, one entry per CDR3 protein. The sample has about 240,000 distinct CDR3 sequences, more than 8% seen once. Sequencing used PBMCs or a T cell subset sorted from them (not recorded which). Receptors originate from a man aged 18 to 35 who had mild COVID-19 (a few samples of this study predate the infection). Cell type and time point are not known.

This clonotype was counted many times. CDR3 protein: CSAVGGDGDTQYF. Written as DNA, the CDR3 is TGCAGTGCTGTGGGTGGAGACGGAGATACGCAGTATTTT. J is TRBJ2-3 and V is TRBV20-1; D is uncertain. Germline-derived CDR1 and CDR2 are DFQATT and SNEGSKA (reference sequence). V was pared by 5 bases and J by 5 bases, with 14 bases between. The length of the CDR3 is 13 residues.

J is TRBJ1-2 and V is TRBV7-2, with D unclear. V gave up 6 bases and J gave up 1 base, with 9 bases separating them. The CDR3 totals 13 residues. Germline lookup yields CDR1 SGHTA and CDR2 FQGNSA. In DNA, the CDR3 is TGTGCCAGCAGTCAAAGTGTTAACTATGGCTACACCTTC. The encoded protein is CASSQSVNYGYTF.

This clonotype was picked up a small number of times. The V gene is TRBV28, the J gene TRBJ1-5, with D tentatively TRBD1 (5 bases). Between the trimmed V and J ends, which lost 5 bases and 3 bases, there was a span of 14 bases. Germline V CDR1 and CDR2: MDHEN, SYDVKM. The CDR3 is 15 residues long. The CDR3 loop is CASSILDRLNQPQHF. In DNA, the CDR3 is TGTGCCAGCAGTATATTAGACAGACTCAATCAGCCCCAGCATTTT. Full variable domain (missing parts from reference TRBV28 and TRBJ1-5): DVKVTQSSRYLVKRTGEKVFLECVQDMDHENMFWYRQDPGLGLRLIYFSYDVKMKEKGDIPEGYSVSREKKERFSLILESASTNQTSMYLCASSILDRLNQPQHFGDGTRLSIL.

This chain joins TRBV4-1 and TRBJ1-2; D is unresolved. The CDR3 is 15 residues long. In germline, CDR1 is MGHRA, CDR2 YSYEKL. Trimming cost V 1 base and J 0 bases, with 9 bases left between them. The CDR3 coding sequence is TGCGCCAGCAGCCAAGGCAGAGCTGCTAACTATGGCTACACCTTC. This codes for CASSQGRAANYGYTF.

This clonotype was recorded a few times. The rearrangement uses TRBV30 and TRBJ2-3, with D perhaps TRBD1 (5 bases). The CDR3 covers 13 residues. The germline CDR1 and CDR2 sequences are GTSNPN and SVGIG (reference sequence). The V end lost 3 bases, the J end lost 0 bases, and 7 bases lay between the germline ends. The CDR3 sequence: CAWRGASTDTQYF. The CDR3 nucleotides read TGTGCCTGGAGAGGGGCAAGCACAGATACGCAGTATTTT.

The V gene is TRBV12-3 or TRBV12-4, the J gene TRBJ1-6; TRBD1 matches 9 bases. This CDR3 comprises 15 residues. After removal of 3 bases from V and 7 bases from J, the junction contained 4 bases not matched to a gene. The CDR3 sequence is CASSLTGGNNSPLHF. In nucleotides, the CDR3 is TGTGCCAGCAGTTTGACAGGGGGTAACAATTCACCCCTCCACTTT.

This clonotype was counted only a few times. This chain joins TRBV24-1 and TRBJ1-2, with 7 bases matching TRBD1. The CDR3 spans 15 residues. Germline CDR1 KGHDR, CDR2 SFDVKD. After removal of 3 bases from V and 6 bases from J, the junction contained 9 bases not matched to a gene. The CDR3, as DNA: TGTGCCACCAGTGATGCTTGGGACAGTGGAAATGGCTACACCTTC. This sequence encodes CATSDAWDSGNGYTF.